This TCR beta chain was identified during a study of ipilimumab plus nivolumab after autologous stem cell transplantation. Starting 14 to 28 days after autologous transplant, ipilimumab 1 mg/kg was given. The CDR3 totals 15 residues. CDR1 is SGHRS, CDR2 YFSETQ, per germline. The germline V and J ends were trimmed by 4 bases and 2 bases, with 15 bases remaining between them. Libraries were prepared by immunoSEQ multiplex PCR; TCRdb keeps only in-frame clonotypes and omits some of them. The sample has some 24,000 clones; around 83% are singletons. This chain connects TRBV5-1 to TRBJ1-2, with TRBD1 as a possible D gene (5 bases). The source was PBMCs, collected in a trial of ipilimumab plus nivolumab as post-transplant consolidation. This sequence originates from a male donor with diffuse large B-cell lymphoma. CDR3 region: CASSLTGTANYGYTF. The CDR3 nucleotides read TGCGCCAGCAGCCTGACCGGGACGGCGAACTATGGCTACACCTTC.